A selection of T cell receptor beta chains follows, all from one sample in a study of blood T cell repertoires in COVID-19. Generated by immunoSEQ multiplex PCR, the TCRdb table keeps only in-frame clones and is missing some. The table lists approximately 100,000 clones, approximately 90% of them singletons. Sequenced: peripheral blood. Every receptor here comes from a human donor with acute or convalescent COVID-19. The donor label of this sample is uncertain. Each CDR3 is given with its conserved first and last residue. D genes are given only for firm matches. Clone size is given for some rows only: seen once, a few or many times, or a class if the clone is expanded.

TRBV11-1	TRBJ2-1	NA	NA	CASSLRGNGEQFF	TGTGCCAGCAGCTTACGGGGGAATGGTGAGCAGTTCTTC
TRBV29-1	TRBJ2-5	NA	NA	CSGEGNQETQYF	TGCAGCGGAGAGGGAAACCAAGAGACCCAGTACTTC
TRBV6-5	TRBJ1-5	NA	TRBD1	CASSLWATGDQPQHF	TGTGCCAGCAGCCTTTGGGCCACAGGGGATCAGCCCCAGCATTTT
TRBV4-1	TRBJ2-1	NA	TRBD2	CASSQAPPGLAGVSSYNEQFF	TGCGCCAGCAGCCAAGCCCCTCCGGGACTAGCGGGGGTGAGCTCCTACAATGAGCAGTTCTTC
TRBV5-6	TRBJ2-7	NA	TRBD1	CASSLARQGTYKYEQYF	TGTGCCAGCAGCTTGGCGCGACAGGGTACTTACAAATACGAGCAGTACTTC
TRBV28	TRBJ2-5	once	NA	CASSFSGVETQYF	TGTGCCAGCAGTTTTTCGGGGGTCGAGACCCAGTACTTC
TRBV5-4	TRBJ1-6	NA	TRBD1	CASSLFIDRGRFSYNSPLHF	TGTGCCAGCAGCTTGTTTATCGACAGGGGGCGCTTCTCCTATAATTCACCCCTCCACTTT
TRBV28	TRBJ1-6	few	NA	CASSFRTTSSYNSPLHF	TGTGCCAGCAGTTTCCGGACTACCAGCTCCTATAATTCACCCCTCCACTTT
TRBV24-1	TRBJ2-3	once	TRBD2	CATSSREGTQYF	TGTGCCACCAGTAGCAGGGAGGGTACGCAGTATTTT
TRBV11-2	TRBJ2-1	NA	TRBD1	CASSLYASGTGANEQFF	TGTGCCAGCAGCTTGTACGCCTCCGGGACAGGGGCAAATGAGCAGTTCTTC
TRBV11-2	TRBJ1-1	NA	NA	CASSSILAAEAFF	TGTGCCAGCAGCTCAATCTTGGCGGCTGAAGCTTTCTTT
TRBV14	TRBJ2-7	NA	TRBD1	CASSQRGQGRTRYYEQYF	TGTGCCAGCAGCCAGAGGGGACAGGGCCGTACTAGGTACTACGAGCAGTACTTC
TRBV10-3	TRBJ1-1	NA	TRBD1	CAISDPGGEPNTEAFF	TGTGCCATCAGTGACCCAGGGGGCGAACCTAACACTGAAGCTTTCTTT
TRBV7-9	TRBJ1-2	NA	NA	CASSLESAGYTF	TGTGCCAGCAGCTTAGAGTCAGCGGGCTACACCTTC
TRBV5-3	TRBJ1-5	NA	TRBD1	CARSWGDRFDQPQHF	TGTGCCAGAAGCTGGGGGGACAGGTTCGATCAGCCCCAGCATTTT
TRBV28	TRBJ2-7	NA	NA	CASSSTGDYEQYF	TGTGCCAGCAGTTCGACAGGAGACTACGAGCAGTACTTC
TRBV27	TRBJ2-2	NA	NA	CASSLGWGAGELFF	TGTGCCAGCAGTTTAGGGTGGGGAGCCGGGGAGCTGTTTTTT
TRBV7-2	TRBJ2-1	NA	NA	CASSLAGQRGNEQFF	TGTGCCAGCAGCTTAGCAGGACAAAGGGGCAATGAGCAGTTCTTC
TRBV19	TRBJ2-5	NA	TRBD2	CASRGLAGGQETQYF	TGTGCCAGTAGAGGACTAGCGGGGGGGCAAGAGACCCAGTACTTC
TRBV18	TRBJ1-5	NA	TRBD1	CASSPAGTGGNQPQHF	TGTGCCAGCTCACCGGCTGGGACAGGGGGGAATCAGCCCCAGCATTTT
TRBV7-3	TRBJ2-6	few	NA	CASSLTGRASSGANVLTF	TGTGCCAGCAGCTTAACCGGCAGGGCAAGCTCTGGGGCCAACGTCCTGACTTTC
TRBV10-3	TRBJ1-1	NA	NA	CAIRPEPLNTEAFF	TGTGCCATCAGACCAGAACCCCTGAACACTGAAGCTTTCTTT
TRBV14	TRBJ2-2	NA	NA	CASSQGGDWNTGELFF	TGTGCCAGCAGCCAAGGAGGGGACTGGAACACCGGGGAGCTGTTTTTT
TRBV19	TRBJ2-5	NA	TRBD2	CASSSPIAGDHQETQYF	TGTGCCAGTAGTTCTCCAATAGCGGGGGATCACCAAGAGACCCAGTACTTC
TRBV28	TRBJ1-6	NA	NA	CASSTDRYNSPLHF	TGTGCCAGCAGCACCGACAGATATAATTCACCCCTCCACTTT
TRBV9	TRBJ2-3	once	NA	CASSVEGGEHTDTQYF	TGTGCCAGCAGCGTAGAGGGGGGGGAGCACACAGATACGCAGTATTTT
TRBV6-5	TRBJ1-5	NA	NA	CASNLYGTRNQPQHF	TGTGCCAGCAACCTGTACGGGACACGCAATCAGCCCCAGCATTTT